This T cell receptor beta chain was recovered during a study of preoperative IRX-2 immunotherapy in early breast cancer. Documented treatment: preoperative locoregional IRX-2 cytokine immunotherapy. Patients received preoperative, locoregional IRX-2 cytokine immunotherapy in a phase Ib study. Clones were read by immunoSEQ multiplex PCR, and TCRdb kept only the in-frame ones, dropping some. The table lists approximately 31,000 clones, about 90% of them singletons. The CDR3 loop spans 12 amino acids. V gave up 4 bases and J gave up 7 bases, with 11 bases separating them. The germline gives CDR1 KGHSH, CDR2 LQKENI.

The chain carries TRBV18 and TRBJ2-7, with D possibly matching TRBD1 (5 bases). The source material was tumor tissue, sampled after IRX-2 immunotherapy. This sequence was found in a human donor with breast cancer. CDR3 DNA: TGTGCCAGCTCACGACAGCGTGAGGAGCAGTACTTC. Translation: CASSRQREEQYF.